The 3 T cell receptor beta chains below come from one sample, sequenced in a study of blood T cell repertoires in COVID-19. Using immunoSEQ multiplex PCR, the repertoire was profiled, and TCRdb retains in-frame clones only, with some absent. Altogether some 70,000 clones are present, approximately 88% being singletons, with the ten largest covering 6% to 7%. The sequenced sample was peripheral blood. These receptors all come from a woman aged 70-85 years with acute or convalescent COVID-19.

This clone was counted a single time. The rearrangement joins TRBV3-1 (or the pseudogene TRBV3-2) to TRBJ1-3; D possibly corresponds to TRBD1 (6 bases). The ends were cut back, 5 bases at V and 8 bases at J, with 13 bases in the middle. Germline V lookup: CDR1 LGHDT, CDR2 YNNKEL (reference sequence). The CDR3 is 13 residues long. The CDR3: CASSSRGGYTIYF. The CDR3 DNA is TGTGCCAGCAGCTCCAGGGGCGGGTACACCATATATTTT.

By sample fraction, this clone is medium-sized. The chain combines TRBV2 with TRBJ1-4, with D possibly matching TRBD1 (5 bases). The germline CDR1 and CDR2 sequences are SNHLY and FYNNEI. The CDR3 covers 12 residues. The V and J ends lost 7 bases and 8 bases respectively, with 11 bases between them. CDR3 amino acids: CASKLNREKLFF. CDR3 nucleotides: TGTGCCAGCAAGCTCAACAGGGAAAAACTGTTTTTT. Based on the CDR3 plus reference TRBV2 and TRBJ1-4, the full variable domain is EPEVTQTPSHQVTQMGQEVILRCVPISNHLYFYWYRQILGQKVEFLVSFYNNEISEKSEIFDDQFSVERPDGSNFTLKIRSTKLEDSAMYFCASKLNREKLFFGSGTQLSVL.

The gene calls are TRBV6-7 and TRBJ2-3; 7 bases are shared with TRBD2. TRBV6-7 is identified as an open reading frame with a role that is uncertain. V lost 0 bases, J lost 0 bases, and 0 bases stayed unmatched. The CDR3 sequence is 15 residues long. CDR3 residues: CASSYSAGSTDTQYF. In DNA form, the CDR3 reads TGTGCCAGCAGTTACTCAGCGGGGAGCACAGATACGCAGTATTTT.